The rows below give T cell receptor beta chains drawn from one sample of a study of blood T cells in healthy people across ages. TCRdb analysed the 5' RACE reads with MiXCR anew, one entry per CDR3 protein. The data contain approximately 350,000 distinct CDR3 sequences, roughly half of them seen just once; the ten biggest clones take up 45% to 60%. Sample: blood. Receptors were obtained from a man aged 55 to 70 in good health. CDR3s include the opening cysteine and the closing phenylalanine or tryptophan. A D gene is named only where the DNA matches it firmly. The size of a clone is reported for some rows only, either as once, few or many, or as a class for expanded clones.

size: NA
D: NA
V: TRBV3-1
J: TRBJ2-1
DNA: TGTGCCAGCAGCCACGGACTCGCGGGATCAGAGCAGTTCTTC
CDR3: CASSHGLAGSEQFF

size: NA
D: TRBD2
V: TRBV29-1
J: TRBJ2-1
DNA: TGCAGCGTTGGGACCGGGACTAGCGGGACCTTCTACAATGAGCAGTTCTTC
CDR3: CSVGTGTSGTFYNEQFF

size: few
D: NA
V: TRBV5-1
J: TRBJ2-1
DNA: TGCGCCAGCAGCTTGCTAGCTGGAGTAGGAAATGAGCAGTTCTTC
CDR3: CASSLLAGVGNEQFF

size: NA
D: NA
V: TRBV19
J: TRBJ2-5
DNA: TGTGCCAGTAGTACAGGAACCGGGAATTTAGAGACCCAGTACTTC
CDR3: CASSTGTGNLETQYF

size: many
D: NA
V: TRBV7-2
J: TRBJ1-2
DNA: TGTGCCAGCAGCTTAGCGCCGGGAAACTATGGCTACACCTTC
CDR3: CASSLAPGNYGYTF

size: NA
D: NA
V: TRBV4-3
J: TRBJ1-4
DNA: TGCGCCAGCAGCCAAGTGGATGAAAAACTGTTTTTT
CDR3: CASSQVDEKLFF

size: few
D: NA
V: TRBV14
J: TRBJ2-7
DNA: TGTGCCAGCAGCCAAGACAAGGACTTTAACTACGAGCAGTACTTC
CDR3: CASSQDKDFNYEQYF

size: NA
D: NA
V: TRBV15
J: TRBJ2-1
DNA: TGTGCCACCAGCAGAGGCGGTACTTGGAGTGAGCAGTTCTTC
CDR3: CATSRGGTWSEQFF

size: NA
D: TRBD1
V: TRBV20-1
J: TRBJ2-1
DNA: TGCAGTGCTAGAGATGACGACAGGGGCAATGAGCAGTTCTTC
CDR3: CSARDDDRGNEQFF

size: NA
D: TRBD2
V: TRBV28
J: TRBJ2-5
DNA: TGTGCCAGCACCCGGAGAGGACATCCGGGACTAGCGGGCCAGCAGTACTTC
CDR3: CASTRRGHPGLAGQQYF

size: once
D: NA
V: TRBV18
J: TRBJ2-5
DNA: TGTGCCAGCTCACCCGGCCCGACCCAAGAGACCCAGTACTTC
CDR3: CASSPGPTQETQYF

size: few
D: NA
V: TRBV20-1
J: TRBJ2-7
DNA: TGCAGTGCCAAAGGAGCAGGCGGAGTCTCCTATGAGCAGTACTTC
CDR3: CSAKGAGGVSYEQYF

size: NA
D: NA
V: TRBV3-1
J: TRBJ1-2
DNA: TGTGCCAGCAGCCCACCGCGACGCTTGATGGGCTACACCTTC
CDR3: CASSPPRRLMGYTF

size: few
D: TRBD2
V: TRBV5-1
J: TRBJ2-7
DNA: TGCGCCAGCACCTTAGCGGGGAGCTCCTACGAGCAGTACTTC
CDR3: CASTLAGSSYEQYF

size: NA
D: NA
V: TRBV4-1
J: TRBJ2-1
DNA: TGCGCCAGCAGCCAAGGCCTAGCGTCGACCGGTGAGCAGTTCTTC
CDR3: CASSQGLASTGEQFF

size: many
D: TRBD2
V: TRBV7-2
J: TRBJ2-3
DNA: TGTGCCAGCAGCTCCCGGACTAGCGGGGGGGCAGATACGCAGTATTTT
CDR3: CASSSRTSGGADTQYF

size: NA
D: TRBD2
V: TRBV4-3
J: TRBJ2-1
DNA: TGCGCCAGCAGCCTTGGACTAGCGGCACAGAATGAGCAGTTCTTC
CDR3: CASSLGLAAQNEQFF

size: NA
D: NA
V: TRBV7-9
J: TRBJ2-3
DNA: TGTGCCAGCGAGGGTCAGCTGGATACAGATACGCAGTATTTT
CDR3: CASEGQLDTDTQYF

size: few
D: TRBD2
V: TRBV7-7
J: TRBJ2-3
DNA: TGTGCTAGCAGCTTAACTAGCGGGAGTGCAGATACGCAGTATTTT
CDR3: CASSLTSGSADTQYF

size: few
D: TRBD1
V: TRBV3-1
J: TRBJ1-2
DNA: TGTGCCAGCAGCTACAGGGACAGGGACTACTATGGCTACACCTTC
CDR3: CASSYRDRDYYGYTF

size: NA
D: TRBD1
V: TRBV3-1
J: TRBJ2-1
DNA: TGTGCCAGCAGCCCGGGGGGACAGGGATTACGAGAGCAGTTCTTC
CDR3: CASSPGGQGLREQFF

size: NA
D: TRBD1
V: TRBV5-1
J: TRBJ1-6
DNA: TGCGCCAGCAGCAGGACAGGGCCCGGAAATTCACCCCTCCACTTT
CDR3: CASSRTGPGNSPLHF

size: few
D: NA
V: TRBV27
J: TRBJ1-2
DNA: TGTGCCAGCAGTGTTCGTGGAGCGTATGGCTACACCTTC
CDR3: CASSVRGAYGYTF

size: few
D: TRBD2
V: TRBV29-1
J: TRBJ2-1
DNA: TGCAGCGTTGATGGCGGGAGAATGTACAATGAGCAGTTCTTC
CDR3: CSVDGGRMYNEQFF

size: NA
D: NA
V: TRBV6-2/TRBV6-3
J: TRBJ2-1
DNA: TGTGCCAGCACCGCCCGGGGTAAGGGGAACTACAATGAGCAGTTCTTC
CDR3: CASTARGKGNYNEQFF

size: few
D: NA
V: TRBV27
J: TRBJ2-7
DNA: TGTGCCAGCAGTCTCGGACAACTGGGGGAGCAGTACTTC
CDR3: CASSLGQLGEQYF

size: NA
D: NA
V: TRBV6-5
J: TRBJ1-2
DNA: TGTGCCAGCAGTTCGGCCAAAGCGAGTGGCTACACCTTC
CDR3: CASSSAKASGYTF

size: NA
D: NA
V: TRBV24-1
J: TRBJ2-7
DNA: TGTGCCACCAGTGATCAAGGAGCCTACGAGCAGTACTTC
CDR3: CATSDQGAYEQYF

size: NA
D: TRBD2
V: TRBV20-1
J: TRBJ2-7
DNA: TGCAGTGCTATGGATTCTAGCGGGAGGAACTACGAGCAGTACTTC
CDR3: CSAMDSSGRNYEQYF

size: NA
D: NA
V: TRBV28
J: TRBJ1-6
DNA: TGTGCCAGCTTCCAGACAGAGCACTCACCCCTCCACTTT
CDR3: CASFQTEHSPLHF

size: NA
D: TRBD2
V: TRBV6-5
J: TRBJ2-3
DNA: TGTGTCAGCTTTCCGGGACTAGGATACGATACGCAGTATTTT
CDR3: CVSFPGLGYDTQYF

size: few
D: TRBD1
V: TRBV25-1
J: TRBJ1-2
DNA: TGTGCCAGCAGTGAATCTGGGACAGGGCGGGTTATCACCTTC
CDR3: CASSESGTGRVITF

size: NA
D: NA
V: TRBV20-1
J: TRBJ2-7
DNA: TGCAGTGCTCAGCGTGGGCTAGCGTCCTACAATGAGCAGTACTTC
CDR3: CSAQRGLASYNEQYF

size: NA
D: NA
V: TRBV7-2
J: TRBJ2-7
DNA: TGTGCCAGCAGCTTAGTTTCCGTCTCTAGCGCAGTCTACGAGCAGTACTTC
CDR3: CASSLVSVSSAVYEQYF

size: few
D: TRBD2
V: TRBV29-1
J: TRBJ2-3
DNA: TGCAGCGTTGGGGCACTAGCGGGGGACCCCACAGATACGCAGTATTTT
CDR3: CSVGALAGDPTDTQYF

size: few
D: TRBD1
V: TRBV20-1
J: TRBJ2-5
DNA: TGCAGTGCTAGCAGACAGGGGGCGGGAGAGACCCAGTACTTC
CDR3: CSASRQGAGETQYF

size: NA
D: TRBD2
V: TRBV6-2/TRBV6-3
J: TRBJ2-3
DNA: TGTGCCAGCAGTTACCTTAGCGGGGCCCCCACAGATACGCAGTATTTT
CDR3: CASSYLSGAPTDTQYF

size: NA
D: TRBD2
V: TRBV10-1
J: TRBJ2-1
DNA: TGCGCCAGCAGTGAATCCAGCGGGGGTTACAATGAGCAGTTCTTC
CDR3: CASSESSGGYNEQFF

size: NA
D: TRBD2
V: TRBV20-1
J: TRBJ2-3
DNA: TGCAGTGCTCCCAGCGGGAGGGCCCGGGATACGCAGTATTTT
CDR3: CSAPSGRARDTQYF

size: NA
D: NA
V: TRBV20-1
J: TRBJ2-3
DNA: TGCAGTGCTAGAGGGTCCCCACCAGATACGCAGTATTTT
CDR3: CSARGSPPDTQYF

size: NA
D: NA
V: TRBV5-5
J: TRBJ1-2
DNA: TGTGCCAGCAGCCCCGGATGGACAGTAGACCGGTATGGCTACACCTTC
CDR3: CASSPGWTVDRYGYTF

size: once
D: NA
V: TRBV29-1
J: TRBJ2-7
DNA: TGCAGCGTTTGGGCAGGGGACTCCTACGAGCAGTCCTTC
CDR3: CSVWAGDSYEQSF

size: NA
D: NA
V: TRBV20-1
J: TRBJ2-1
DNA: TGCAGTGCTCTCCGGAGGGGTCAGGGACACAATGAGCAGTTCTTC
CDR3: CSALRRGQGHNEQFF

size: NA
D: TRBD1
V: TRBV3-1
J: TRBJ2-5
DNA: TGTGCCAGCAGCCAGGACAGGGGGACGGAGACCCAGTACTTC
CDR3: CASSQDRGTETQYF

size: few
D: NA
V: TRBV3-1
J: TRBJ2-5
DNA: TGTGCCAGCAGCCAGGACGCTAGCATGGAGACCCAGTACTTC
CDR3: CASSQDASMETQYF

size: NA
D: NA
V: TRBV20-1
J: TRBJ1-2
DNA: TGCAGTGCTAGTAAGGGAAAAGTGGATGGCTACACCTTC
CDR3: CSASKGKVDGYTF

size: few
D: TRBD2
V: TRBV7-2
J: TRBJ2-5
DNA: TGTGCCAGCACAAGAGCGGGAGGTTTCCAAGAGACCCAGTACTTC
CDR3: CASTRAGGFQETQYF

size: NA
D: TRBD2
V: TRBV20-1
J: TRBJ2-3
DNA: TGCAGTGCTAGATCTCAGATAGCGGGAGATACGCAGTATTTT
CDR3: CSARSQIAGDTQYF

size: few
D: NA
V: TRBV10-3
J: TRBJ2-6
DNA: TGTGCCATCAGTGAGATGGGCTCTGGGGCCAACGTCCTGACTTTC
CDR3: CAISEMGSGANVLTF

size: medium-sized
D: NA
V: TRBV7-2
J: TRBJ2-7
DNA: TGTGCCAGCAGCTTAAGGCCCGCACCGTCCTACGAGCAGTACTTC
CDR3: CASSLRPAPSYEQYF

size: many
D: NA
V: TRBV14
J: TRBJ1-2
DNA: TGTGCCAGCAGCCAAGTGGTAAACTATGGCTACACCTTC
CDR3: CASSQVVNYGYTF

size: NA
D: TRBD1
V: TRBV2
J: TRBJ2-1
DNA: TGTGCCAGCAGTTACGACAGGGGGCCTTACAATGAGCAGTTCTTC
CDR3: CASSYDRGPYNEQFF

size: NA
D: NA
V: TRBV4-2
J: TRBJ2-7
DNA: TGTGCCAGCAGCCAAGTAACAGGAGGCGGGTGGAATGAGCAGTACTTC
CDR3: CASSQVTGGGWNEQYF

size: few
D: TRBD1
V: TRBV29-1
J: TRBJ2-5
DNA: TGCAGCGCCGGGGACAGGGGAGAGACCCAGTACTTC
CDR3: CSAGDRGETQYF

size: NA
D: NA
V: TRBV6-1
J: TRBJ2-1
DNA: TGTGCCAGCAGTGAACAATCGCTTCTTCAGGGTGAGCAGTTCTTC
CDR3: CASSEQSLLQGEQFF